The 24 T cell receptor beta chains listed next were all sequenced from one sample in a study of T cells in women clearing cervical HPV infection. The assay was immunoSEQ multiplex PCR, and TCRdb's table has in-frame clones only and misses some. The sample includes about 22,000 clones. Sequencing was carried out using blood buffy coat. The receptors shown here come from a woman aged 18-70 years with a cervical HPV16 infection that either progressed to CIN3+ or cleared (not recorded which).

This clone is deemed medium-sized by its frequency. The read falls 3 residues short of the CDR3 end, and the missing part is taken from the germline J gene. The J gene is TRBJ2-2, the V gene TRBV18, with 7 bases lining up with TRBD1. With V trimmed by 4 bases and J by 4 bases, 0 bases remained unmatched. Germline V gene data show CDR1 as KGHSH and CDR2 as LQKENI. The CDR3 extends over 13 amino acids. This CDR3 is CASSRQGTGELFF. The CDR3 bases that were read are TGTGCCAGCTCACGACAGGGCACCGGGGAG.

In regard to this clone: The CDR3 goes on 3 residues after the read ends, and that part is filled in from the germline J gene. The J gene is TRBJ2-3, the V gene TRBV29-1; 9 bases align to TRBD1. V lost 6 bases to trimming and J lost 2 bases; unmatched junction nucleotides: 6. Per the germline V gene, CDR1 is SQVTM and CDR2 is ANQGSEA. The CDR3 sequence is 14 residues long. CDR3 loop: CSVARTGDTDTQYF. The sequenced part of the CDR3 DNA is TGCAGCGTGGCTCGGACAGGGGACACAGATACG.

Regarding this clone: The read ends 3 residues shy of where the CDR3 ends; the end is completed using the germline J gene. V and J are TRBV19 and TRBJ1-1; TRBD1 might be the D (6 bases). The CDR3 has 15 amino acids. Germline V lookup: CDR1 LNHDA, CDR2 SQIVND (reference sequence). The germline V and J ends were trimmed by 4 bases and 1 base, with 13 bases remaining between them. CDR3 DNA (partial): TGTGCCAGTAGTACGTCTCAAGGGGGGAACACTGAA. It yields the protein CASSTSQGGNTE. The entire CDR3 protein reads CASSTSQGGNTEAFF.

Worth noting for this clone: The read comes to an end 3 residues before the CDR3 does, leaving the germline J gene to fill in the end. The chain recombines TRBV4-1 with TRBJ2-7, with D tentatively TRBD1 (5 bases). V lost 0 bases to trimming and J lost 3 bases, with 12 bases between them. CDR1 is MGHRA, CDR2 YSYEKL, per germline. The CDR3 runs to 15 residues. The CDR3 loop is CASSQEVGAIYEQYF. Partial CDR3 DNA: TGCGCCAGCAGCCAAGAAGTAGGGGCCATCTACGAG.

In the case of this clone: The read gets to within 3 residues of the CDR3 end, and the germline J gene fills in the rest. This rearrangement joins TRBV19 to TRBJ2-4, with 7 bases that match TRBD1. The germline gives CDR1 LNHDA, CDR2 SQIVND (reference sequence). The CDR3 is 13 amino acids. This chain's CDR3 is CASGTDTTYGQYF. CDR3 DNA (partial): TGTGCCAGTGGGACAGACACCACCTATGGT.

Details on this clone: The sequenced fragment ends 3 residues before the CDR3 boundary, so the rest is inferred from the germline J gene. V usage is TRBV30 and J usage is TRBJ2-4, with D possibly matching TRBD2 (5 bases). From germline, CDR1 is GTSNPN and CDR2 SVGIG (reference sequence). CDR3 length equals 11 residues. Incomplete CDR3 DNA: TGTGCCTGGAGTAGTGACTATGGT. Its protein is CAWSSDYG. The whole CDR3 region reads CAWSSDYGQYF.

Notes on this clone: The CDR3 end lies 3 residues beyond the end of the read and is filled in from the germline J gene. V usage is TRBV9 and J usage is TRBJ1-6; 10 nucleotides match TRBD1. From germline, CDR1 is SGDLS and CDR2 YYNGEE. The V gene end was trimmed by 5 bases and the J gene end by 10 bases; junction bases not matched to a gene: 9. The length of the CDR3 is 15 residues. Incomplete CDR3 DNA: TGTGCCAGCAGTGAGGGGGACAGGGGAGAATCACCC. Encoded protein: CASSEGDRGESP. The full-length CDR3 reads as CASSEGDRGESPLHF. Filled out from reference TRBV9 and TRBJ1-6, the complete variable domain reads DSGVTQTPKHLITATGQRVTLRCSPRSGDLSVYWYQQSLDQGLQFLIQYYNGEERAKGNILERFSAQQFPDLHSELNLSSLELGDSALYFCASSEGDRGESPLHFGNGTRLTVT.

The sequenced CDR3 bases are TGCGCCAGCAGCTCGCCGGGACTAGACCCGGGGAATGAG. Amino acid sequence: CASSSPGLDPGNE. The full CDR3 is CASSSPGLDPGNEQFF. The chain links TRBV5-1 to TRBJ2-1; 8 bases map to TRBD2. The read terminates 3 residues before the CDR3 end, so the remaining end is supplied by the germline J gene. The CDR3 has 16 residues. Trimming took 3 bases from V and 7 from J; bases not matched to a gene: 12. Germline V gene sequence: CDR1 SGHRS, CDR2 YFSETQ.

Worth noting for this clone: Read sequence stops 3 residues before the CDR3 end, and the germline J gene provides the missing end. Other nucleotide sequences in the sample specify the same CDR3. The rearrangement links TRBV2 to TRBJ1-3; 8 bases map to TRBD1. The CDR3 runs 15 residues. Germline-derived CDR1 and CDR2 are SNHLY and FYNNEI. Trimming cost V 6 bases and J 8 bases; bases outside gene matches: 12. The CDR3 DNA, read in part, is TGTGCCAGCAGGCCCGGGACAGGTTCTTCACACACC. It yields the protein CASRPGTGSSHT. The full CDR3 protein is CASRPGTGSSHTIYF.

On this clone itself: The DNA ends 3 residues before the CDR3 does, and the rest of the CDR3 is filled in from the germline J gene. The chain couples TRBV20-1 to TRBJ1-2, with 7 bases identical to TRBD1. Germline trimming cut 7 bases from V and 2 bases from J; bases unmatched to any gene: 7. Germline CDR1 DFQATT, CDR2 SNEGSKA (reference sequence). This CDR3 region has 13 residues. Partial CDR3 DNA: TGCAGTGTGGGAGGGGGCCTAAACTATGGC. Translating gives CSVGGGLNYG. The whole CDR3 region reads CSVGGGLNYGYTF.

Worth noting for this clone: The CDR3 is cut off 3 residues early in the read; its end comes from the germline J gene. V and J are TRBV7-7 and TRBJ2-3; 11 bases map to TRBD2. The CDR3 is 15 amino acids. Germline CDR1 is SSHAT and CDR2 is FNYEAQ (reference sequence). The CDR3: CASSYGTSGQETQYF. The sequenced CDR3 bases are TGTGCCAGCAGCTACGGGACTAGCGGTCAAGAGACG.

On this clone itself: The read falls 3 residues short of the CDR3 end, and the missing part is taken from the germline J gene. The chain couples TRBV5-4 to TRBJ2-7; perhaps TRBD1 as D (5 bases). Trimming stripped 4 bases from V and 0 bases from J, with 5 bases between. This CDR3 contains 12 residues. CDR1 is SGHNT, CDR2 YYREEE, per germline (reference sequence). The CDR3 bases that were read are TGTGCCAGCAGCGGGGCCTCCTACGAG. This encodes CASSGASYE. The complete CDR3 protein is CASSGASYEQYF.

Details on this clone: The read falls 3 residues short of the CDR3 end, and the missing part is taken from the germline J gene. The chain carries TRBV19 and TRBJ2-1; the D is unclear. Trimming stripped 3 bases from V and 5 bases from J, with 14 bases between. From germline, CDR1 is LNHDA and CDR2 SQIVND (reference sequence). This CDR3 region has 15 residues. CDR3 loop: CASSMLAGWDNEQFF. The DNA read from the CDR3 is TGTGCCAGTAGTATGCTGGCCGGGTGGGACAATGAG.

Regarding this clone: The observed sequence ends 3 residues before the CDR3 terminus, with the missing tail filled in from the germline J gene. The chain joins TRBV20-1 to TRBJ2-1; 9 bases are a match to TRBD2. The germline V gene has CDR1 DFQATT and CDR2 SNEGSKA (reference sequence). Losses at the gene ends were 6 bases for V and 6 bases for J; bases not matched to a gene: 12. This CDR3 has 15 amino acids. Partial CDR3 DNA: TGCAGTGCCGGCGATGGGCGGCGGGGGGGCAATGAG. This encodes CSAGDGRRGGNE. The entire CDR3 sequence reads CSAGDGRRGGNEQFF.

Of note for this clone: The read ends 3 residues shy of where the CDR3 ends; the end is completed using the germline J gene. The genes are TRBV29-1 and TRBJ1-2, with a possible D match to TRBD1 (6 bases). Germline V gene data show CDR1 as SQVTM and CDR2 as ANQGSEA. Between the trimmed V and J ends, which lost 5 bases and 2 bases, there was a span of 12 bases. The CDR3 consists of 13 residues. This CDR3 is CSVPTGSNYGYTF. The sequenced CDR3 bases are TGCAGCGTTCCTACAGGGTCCAACTATGGC.

To note about this clone: The CDR3 goes on 3 residues after the read ends, and that part is filled in from the germline J gene. This rearrangement joins TRBV30 to TRBJ2-3, with a weak D call TRBD2 (6 bases). Germline CDR1 GTSNPN, CDR2 SVGIG (reference sequence). Trimming shortened V by 2 bases and J by 3 bases, and 15 bases separated the two germline ends. The CDR3 is 15 residues long. The CDR3 is CAWSLSGRSTDTQYF. The covered CDR3 bases are TGTGCCTGGAGTCTGTCGGGGAGGTCTACAGATACG.

Remarks on this clone: The read ends 3 residues before the CDR3 terminus; that terminus is restored from the germline J gene. The chain joins TRBV19 to TRBJ1-4; TRBD1 agrees at 8 bases. This CDR3 spans 18 amino acids. Germline CDR1 is LNHDA and CDR2 is SQIVND (reference sequence). V lost 3 bases, J lost 0 bases, and 9 bases stayed unmatched. CDR3: CASSIQSGGLATNEKLFF. Incomplete CDR3 DNA: TGTGCCAGTAGTATTCAGTCAGGGGGCCTGGCAACTAATGAAAAA.

Concerning this clone itself: The CDR3 goes on 3 residues after the read ends, and that part is filled in from the germline J gene. V gene TRBV9 combines with J gene TRBJ1-6; D perhaps matches TRBD1 (5 bases). The V gene lost 2 bases and the J gene lost 3 bases, with 6 bases spanning the gap. Germline CDR1 is SGDLS and CDR2 is YYNGEE. The CDR3 sequence is 14 residues long. Incomplete CDR3 DNA: TGTGCCAGCAGCGTCGACAGCTATAATTCACCC. This sequence encodes CASSVDSYNSP. In full, the CDR3 is CASSVDSYNSPLHF.

A note on this clone: The read ends 3 residues early relative to the CDR3; the germline J gene fills the gap. The chain employs TRBV20-1 and TRBJ1-1; tentatively, D is TRBD1 (5 bases). Germline V CDR1 and CDR2: DFQATT, SNEGSKA (reference sequence). The CDR3 spans 13 residues. The V end lost 6 bases, the J end lost 0 bases, and 11 bases lay between the germline ends. The CDR3: CSAAGRVNTEAFF. The DNA read from the CDR3 is TGCAGTGCAGCAGGGAGGGTGAACACTGAA.

As regards this clone: Sequencing ends 3 residues short of the CDR3 end; the germline J gene provides the rest. The chain employs TRBV19 and TRBJ2-7; 10 bases match TRBD1. With 4 bases clipped from V and 1 base from J, the junction kept 4 bases outside the gene matches. The CDR3 length is 15 residues. Germline CDR1 reads LNHDA; CDR2 reads SQIVND (reference sequence). CDR3 sequence reads: CASSRGQGNSYEQYF. Partial CDR3 DNA: TGTGCCAGTAGTAGGGGACAGGGGAATTCCTACGAG. The full variable domain, in which reference TRBV19 and TRBJ2-7 provide the parts outside the CDR3, is DGGITQSPKYLFRKEGQNVTLSCEQNLNHDAMYWYRQDPGQGLRLIYYSQIVNDFQKGDIAEGYSVSREKKESFPLTVTSAQKNPTAFYLCASSRGQGNSYEQYFGPGTRLTVT.

Worth noting for this clone: The sequenced fragment ends 3 residues before the CDR3 boundary, so the rest is inferred from the germline J gene. The chain carries TRBV10-2 and TRBJ2-3, with D unclear. There are 12 residues in the CDR3. The germline V gene encodes CDR1 WSHSY and CDR2 SAAADI. V was pared by 6 bases and J by 4 bases, with 8 bases between. CDR3 region: CASSSIPDTQYF. The covered CDR3 bases are TGCGCCAGCAGCTCTATCCCAGATACG.

Of note for this clone: The read is 3 residues too short to cover the CDR3 end, so that end is filled in from the germline J gene. V and J are TRBV5-1 and TRBJ2-2, with 13 bases that match TRBD2. V lost 4 bases, J lost 0 bases, and 9 bases stayed unmatched. The CDR3 consists of 19 residues. Germline-derived CDR1 and CDR2 are SGHRS and YFSETQ. The chain's CDR3 is CASSIGLAGDLANTGELFF. The covered CDR3 bases are TGCGCCAGCAGCATAGGACTAGCGGGGGACCTCGCGAACACCGGGGAG.

The CDR3 sequence: CSARGEGASYEQYF. The part of the CDR3 DNA that was read is TGCAGTGCTAGAGGGGAAGGGGCCTCCTACGAG. The chain links TRBV20-1 to TRBJ2-7; tentative D call: TRBD1 (5 bases). The read gets to within 3 residues of the CDR3 end, and the germline J gene fills in the rest. Germline assignment: CDR1 DFQATT and CDR2 SNEGSKA (reference sequence). The ends were cut back, 1 base at V and 0 bases at J, with 10 bases in the middle. This CDR3 is 14 amino acids long.

As regards this clone: The read terminates 3 residues ahead of where the CDR3 ends, so the germline J gene completes it. V and J are TRBV19 and TRBJ1-1; D ambiguous. Germline V gene data show CDR1 as LNHDA and CDR2 as SQIVND (reference sequence). This CDR3 region has 14 residues. V lost 2 bases, J lost 1 base, and 8 bases lay in between. The CDR3 loop is CASSIRQANTEAFF. The sequenced CDR3 bases are TGTGCCAGTAGTATAAGGCAGGCGAACACTGAA.